Only one count was recorded for the clone carrying this T cell receptor (beta chain). TCRdb reprocessed the RT-PCR reads with MiXCR, giving one entry per CDR3 protein. Of some 200,000 distinct CDR3 sequences detected, around two fifths appear once; the ten largest clones hold around 35%. This CDR3 has 16 amino acids. V trimming: 2 bases; J trimming: 0 bases; junction bases outside the gene matches: 5. Germline loops: CDR1 SGHRS, CDR2 YFSETQ. This entry comes from a study of patients and donors after allogeneic stem cell transplantation. The receptor was derived from a human donor who was either an allogeneic HSCT recipient or a stem cell or donor lymphocyte infusion donor (not recorded which). It is not recorded whose cells these are; they may come from a transplant donor. Sequencing used blood, either unsorted or a sorted T cell fraction (not recorded which). The chain employs TRBV5-1 and TRBJ2-7; 10 nucleotides line up with TRBD2. CDR3 nucleotide sequence: TGCGCCAGCAGCTTCCCTAGGACTAGCGGCTCCTACGAGCAGTACTTC. It specifies CASSFPRTSGSYEQYF.